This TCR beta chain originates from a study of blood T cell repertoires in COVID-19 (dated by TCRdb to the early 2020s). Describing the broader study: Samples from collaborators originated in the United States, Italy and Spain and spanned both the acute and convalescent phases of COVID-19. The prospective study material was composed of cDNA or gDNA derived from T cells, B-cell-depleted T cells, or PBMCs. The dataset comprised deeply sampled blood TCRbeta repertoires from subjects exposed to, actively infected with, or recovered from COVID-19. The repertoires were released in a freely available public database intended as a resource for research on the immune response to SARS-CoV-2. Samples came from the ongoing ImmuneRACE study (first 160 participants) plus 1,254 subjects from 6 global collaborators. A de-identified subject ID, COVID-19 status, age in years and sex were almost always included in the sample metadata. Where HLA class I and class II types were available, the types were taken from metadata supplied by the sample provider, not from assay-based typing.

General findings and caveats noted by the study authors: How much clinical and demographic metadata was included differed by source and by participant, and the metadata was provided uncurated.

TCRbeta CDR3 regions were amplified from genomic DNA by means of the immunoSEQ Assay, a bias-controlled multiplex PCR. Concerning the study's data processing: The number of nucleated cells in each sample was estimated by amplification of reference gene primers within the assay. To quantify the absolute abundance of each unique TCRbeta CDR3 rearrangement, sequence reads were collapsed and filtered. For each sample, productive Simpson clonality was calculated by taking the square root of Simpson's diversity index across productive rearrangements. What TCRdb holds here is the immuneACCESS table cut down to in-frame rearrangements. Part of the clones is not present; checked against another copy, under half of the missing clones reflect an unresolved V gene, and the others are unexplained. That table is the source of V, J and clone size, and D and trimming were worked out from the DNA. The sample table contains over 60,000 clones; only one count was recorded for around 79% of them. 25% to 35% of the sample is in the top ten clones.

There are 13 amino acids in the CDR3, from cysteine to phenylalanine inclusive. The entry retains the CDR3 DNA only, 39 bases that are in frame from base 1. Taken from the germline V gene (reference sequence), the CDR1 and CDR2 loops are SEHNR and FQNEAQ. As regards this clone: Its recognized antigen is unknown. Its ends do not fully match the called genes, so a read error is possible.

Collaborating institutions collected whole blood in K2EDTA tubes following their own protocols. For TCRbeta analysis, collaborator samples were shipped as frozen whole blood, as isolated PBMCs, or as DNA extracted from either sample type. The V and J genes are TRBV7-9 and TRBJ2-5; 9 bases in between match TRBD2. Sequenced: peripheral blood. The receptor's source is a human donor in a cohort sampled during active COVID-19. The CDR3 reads CASSFGGSGSLNF. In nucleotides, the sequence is TGTGCCAGCAGCTTTGGGGGTAGCGGGAGCCTGAACTTC.